This record looks at one T cell receptor beta chain sequence and its context. The CDR3 has 14 amino acids. Germline assignment: CDR1 GTSNPN and CDR2 SVGIG (reference sequence). The V end lost 1 base, the J end lost 6 bases, and 12 bases lay between the germline ends. The table came from immunoSEQ multiplex PCR; TCRdb's copy has only in-frame clones and leaves some out. In the table there are 70,000 to 85,000 clones, roughly 97% of which are singletons. These data belong to a study of technical replicates of blood from a handful of donors. This clonotype originated in a human donor in good health. The chain uses TRBV30 and TRBJ2-2, with D possibly matching TRBD2 (5 bases). Sequenced sample: T cells isolated from PBMCs. This chain's CDR3 is CAWSDGNWAGELFF. The CDR3, as DNA: TGTGCCTGGAGTGACGGGAACTGGGCCGGGGAGCTGTTTTTT. Full variable domain (rest looked up from reference TRBV30 and TRBJ2-2): SQTIHQWPATLVQPVGSPLSLECTVEGTSNPNLYWYRQAAGRGLQLLFYSVGIGQISSEVPQNLSASRPQDRQFILSSKKLLLSDSGFYLCAWSDGNWAGELFFGEGSRLTVL.